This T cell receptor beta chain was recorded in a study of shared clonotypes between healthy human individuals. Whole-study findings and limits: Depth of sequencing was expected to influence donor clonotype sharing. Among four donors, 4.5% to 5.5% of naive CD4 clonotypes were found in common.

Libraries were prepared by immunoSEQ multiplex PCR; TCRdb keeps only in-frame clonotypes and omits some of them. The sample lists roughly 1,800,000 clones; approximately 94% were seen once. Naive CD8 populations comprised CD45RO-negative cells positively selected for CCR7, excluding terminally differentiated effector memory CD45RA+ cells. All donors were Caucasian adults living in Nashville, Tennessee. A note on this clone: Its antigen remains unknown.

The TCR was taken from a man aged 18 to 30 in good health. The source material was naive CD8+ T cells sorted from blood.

CDR3 nucleotides: TGCGCCAGCAGCCAAGAGGGACTAGCGGGAGCGCGGGATGAGCAGTTCTTC. Translating it yields CASSQEGLAGARDEQFF. This chain links TRBV4-3 with TRBJ2-1; TRBD2 aligns across 14 bases. The CDR3 length is 17 residues. Germline loops: CDR1 LGHNA, CDR2 YSLEER. Unmatched junction bases numbered 6, after V lost 0 bases and J lost 8 bases.